This T cell receptor beta chain derives from a study of shared clonotypes between healthy human individuals. Trimming shortened V by 0 bases and J by 7 bases, and 14 bases separated the two germline ends. The CDR3 has 15 amino acids. CDR1 SGHRS and CDR2 YFSETQ come from the germline V gene. Study conclusions and caveats: Measured sharing among donors was expected to vary with sequencing depth.

Only in-frame clones appear in the TCRdb table, and some are missing; sequencing was by immunoSEQ multiplex PCR. This table has approximately 470,000 clones, 60% to 80% appearing once. Concerning this clone: No antigen is known for it.

Donors were healthy HIV-negative adults without recent acute infections or vaccinations. The chain combines TRBV5-1 with TRBJ2-1; TRBD2 is a possible D gene (6 bases). Sequenced: PBMCs. The origin of this receptor is a woman aged 40-49 years in good health. Some clones in this sample may be carry-over from other donors' samples. DNA for the CDR3: TGCGCCAGCAGCTTGGACATGGGGACTTTTAATGAGCAGTTCTTC. This encodes CASSLDMGTFNEQFF.